This T cell receptor beta chain was captured by sequencing in a study of blood T cell repertoires in COVID-19. Across the study: T cells, B-cell-depleted T cells, or PBMCs supplied cDNA or gDNA.

Germline V gene data show CDR1 as SGHVS and CDR2 as FQNEAQ. The CDR3 has 11 residues. The germline V and J ends were trimmed by 5 bases and 7 bases, with 8 bases remaining between them. Cohort allocation depended upon clinical history that participants reported. Authors' data handling: From reference gene primer amplification, estimates of nucleated cell counts were derived. Profiling relied on immunoSEQ multiplex PCR, and the TCRdb table lists in-frame clones only, not all of them. V and J calls and clone size follow that table, whereas D and trimming were derived from the DNA. Among around 58,000 clones listed, approximately 81% were seen once.

The sequencing sample was made of PBMCs or T cells enriched from blood (not recorded which). V is TRBV7-8 and J is TRBJ1-2, with D perhaps TRBD1 (6 bases). The sequence came from a woman aged 40-49 years with acute COVID-19. CDR3 sequence reads: CASSPGVGYTF. The CDR3 DNA sequence: TGTGCCAGCAGCCCAGGGGTTGGCTACACCTTC. Combining the CDR3 with reference TRBV7-8 and TRBJ1-2 gives the whole variable domain GAGVSQSPRYKVAKRGQDVALRCDPISGHVSLFWYQQALGQGPEFLTYFQNEAQLDKSGLPSDRFFAERPEGSVSTLKIQRTQQEDSAVYLCASSPGVGYTFGSGTRLTVV.